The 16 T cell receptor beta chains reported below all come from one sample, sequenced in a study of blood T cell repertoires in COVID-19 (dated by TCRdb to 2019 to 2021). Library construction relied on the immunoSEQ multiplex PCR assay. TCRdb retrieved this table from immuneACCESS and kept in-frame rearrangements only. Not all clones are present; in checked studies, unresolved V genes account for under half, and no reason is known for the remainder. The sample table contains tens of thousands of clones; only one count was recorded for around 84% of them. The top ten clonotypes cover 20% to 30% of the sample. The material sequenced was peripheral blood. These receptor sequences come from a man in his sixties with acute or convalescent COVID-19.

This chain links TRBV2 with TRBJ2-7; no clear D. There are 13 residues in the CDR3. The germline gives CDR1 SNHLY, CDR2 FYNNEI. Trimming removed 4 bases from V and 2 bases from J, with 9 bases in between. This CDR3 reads CASSAALAYEQYF. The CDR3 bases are TGTGCCAGCAGTGCAGCCCTCGCCTACGAGCAGTACTTC.

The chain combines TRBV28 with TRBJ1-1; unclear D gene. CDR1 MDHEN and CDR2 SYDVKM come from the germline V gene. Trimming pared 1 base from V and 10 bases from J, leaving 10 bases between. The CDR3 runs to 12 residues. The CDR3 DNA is TGTGCCAGCAGTTTATTTTCTGGAGGAGCTTTCTTT. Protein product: CASSLFSGGAFF. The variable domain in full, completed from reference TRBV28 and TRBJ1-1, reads DVKVTQSSRYLVKRTGEKVFLECVQDMDHENMFWYRQDPGLGLRLIYFSYDVKMKEKGDIPEGYSVSREKKERFSLILESASTNQTSMYLCASSLFSGGAFFGQGTRLTVV.

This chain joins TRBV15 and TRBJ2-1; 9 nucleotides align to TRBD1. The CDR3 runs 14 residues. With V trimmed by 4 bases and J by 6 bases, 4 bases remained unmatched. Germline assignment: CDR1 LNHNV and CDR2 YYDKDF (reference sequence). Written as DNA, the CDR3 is TGTGCCACCAGCACGGGACAGGGAGGCAATGAGCAGTTCTTC. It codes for CATSTGQGGNEQFF. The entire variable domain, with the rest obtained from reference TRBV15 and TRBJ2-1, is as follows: DAMVIQNPRYQVTQFGKPVTLSCSQTLNHNVMYWYQQKSSQAPKLLFHYYDKDFNNEADTPDNFQSRRPNTSFCFLDIRSPGLGDTAMYLCATSTGQGGNEQFFGPGTRLTVL.

CDR3 DNA sequence: TGTGCCAGCAGCACGCGAGGGAGCTCCTACGAGCAGTACTTC. Amino acids: CASSTRGSSYEQYF. The chain couples TRBV7-9 to TRBJ2-7, with D tentatively TRBD2 (5 bases). Germline-derived CDR1 and CDR2 are SEHNR and FQNEAQ (reference sequence). The CDR3 contains 14 residues. V gave up 5 bases and J gave up 0 bases, with 11 bases separating them. The full variable domain, with the rest looked up from reference TRBV7-9 and TRBJ2-7, is DTGVSQNPRHKITKRGQNVTFRCDPISEHNRLYWYRQTLGQGPEFLTYFQNEAQLEKSRLLSDRFSAERPKGSFSTLEIQRTEQGDSAMYLCASSTRGSSYEQYFGPGTRLTVT.

Written as DNA, the CDR3 is TGTGCCAGCAGTTTGAAGGGGTCCACCATATATTTT. Protein: CASSLKGSTIYF. V gene TRBV12-3 or TRBV12-4 combines with J gene TRBJ1-3, with a possible D match to TRBD1 (5 bases). The CDR3 spans 12 residues. The V and J ends lost 3 bases and 9 bases respectively, with 9 bases between them.

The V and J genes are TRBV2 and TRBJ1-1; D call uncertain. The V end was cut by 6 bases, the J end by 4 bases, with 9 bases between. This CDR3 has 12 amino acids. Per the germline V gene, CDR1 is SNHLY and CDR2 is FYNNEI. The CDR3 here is CASRRQSTEAFF. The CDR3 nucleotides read TGTGCCAGCAGACGACAATCCACTGAAGCTTTCTTT.

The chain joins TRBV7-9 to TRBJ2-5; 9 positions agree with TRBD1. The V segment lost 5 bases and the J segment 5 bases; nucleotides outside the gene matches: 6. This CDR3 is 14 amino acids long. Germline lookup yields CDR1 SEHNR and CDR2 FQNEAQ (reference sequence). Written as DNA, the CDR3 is TGTGCCAGCAGCCCGGACAGGGGCCGGGAGACCCAGTACTTC. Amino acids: CASSPDRGRETQYF.

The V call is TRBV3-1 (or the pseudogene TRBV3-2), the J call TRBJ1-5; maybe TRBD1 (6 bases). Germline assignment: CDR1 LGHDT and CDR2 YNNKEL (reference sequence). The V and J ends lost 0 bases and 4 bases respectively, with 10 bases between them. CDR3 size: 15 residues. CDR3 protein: CASSQDRGPNQPQHF. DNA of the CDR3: TGTGCCAGCAGCCAAGACAGGGGCCCGAATCAGCCCCAGCATTTT.

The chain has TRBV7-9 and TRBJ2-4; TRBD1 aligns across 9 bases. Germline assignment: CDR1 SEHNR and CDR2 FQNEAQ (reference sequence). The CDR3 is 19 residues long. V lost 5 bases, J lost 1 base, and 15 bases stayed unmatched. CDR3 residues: CASSAPGQGVSLAKNIQYF. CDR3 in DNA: TGTGCCAGCAGCGCGCCGGGACAGGGTGTGAGTTTGGCCAAAAACATTCAGTACTTC.

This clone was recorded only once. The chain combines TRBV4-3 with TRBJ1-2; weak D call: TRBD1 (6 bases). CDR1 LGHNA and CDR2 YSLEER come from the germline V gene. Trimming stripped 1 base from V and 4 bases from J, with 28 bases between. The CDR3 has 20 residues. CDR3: CASSQVPRGQGITLFYGYTF. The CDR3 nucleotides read TGCGCCAGCAGCCAAGTCCCCAGGGGCCAAGGGATTACTCTTTTCTATGGCTACACCTTC.

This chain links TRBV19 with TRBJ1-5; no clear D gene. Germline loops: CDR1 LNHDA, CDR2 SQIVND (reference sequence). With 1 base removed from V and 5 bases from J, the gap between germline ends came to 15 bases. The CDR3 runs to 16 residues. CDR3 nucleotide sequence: TGTGCCAGTAGTATAGGGGCGACGCGGGGAGATCAGCCCCAGCATTTT. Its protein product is CASSIGATRGDQPQHF.

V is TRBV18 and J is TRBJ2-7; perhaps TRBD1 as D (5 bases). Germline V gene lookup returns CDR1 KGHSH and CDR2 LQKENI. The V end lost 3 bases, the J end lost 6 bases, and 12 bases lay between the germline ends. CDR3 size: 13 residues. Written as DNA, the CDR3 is TGTGCCAGCTCACCGATCCCAGGGTCCGAGCAGTACTTC. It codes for CASSPIPGSEQYF.

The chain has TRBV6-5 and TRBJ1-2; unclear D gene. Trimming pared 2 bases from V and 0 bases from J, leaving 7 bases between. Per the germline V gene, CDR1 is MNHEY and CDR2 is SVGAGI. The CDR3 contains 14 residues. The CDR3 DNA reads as TGTGCCAGCAGTTACGGCCCGCCTAACTATGGCTACACCTTC. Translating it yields CASSYGPPNYGYTF.

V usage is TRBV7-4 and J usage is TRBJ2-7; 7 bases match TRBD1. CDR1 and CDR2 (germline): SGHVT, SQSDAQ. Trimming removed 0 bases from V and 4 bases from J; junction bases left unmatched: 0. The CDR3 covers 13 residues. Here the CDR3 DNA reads TGTGCCAGCAGCTTAGCGGGACAGTACGAGCAGTACGTC. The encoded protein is CASSLAGQYEQYV.

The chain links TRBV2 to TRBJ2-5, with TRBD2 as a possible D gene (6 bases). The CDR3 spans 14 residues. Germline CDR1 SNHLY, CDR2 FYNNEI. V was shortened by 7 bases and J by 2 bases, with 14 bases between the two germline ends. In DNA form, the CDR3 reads TGTGCCAGCAAGTTTATCGGGAGTCAAGAGACCCAGTACTTC. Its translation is CASKFIGSQETQYF.

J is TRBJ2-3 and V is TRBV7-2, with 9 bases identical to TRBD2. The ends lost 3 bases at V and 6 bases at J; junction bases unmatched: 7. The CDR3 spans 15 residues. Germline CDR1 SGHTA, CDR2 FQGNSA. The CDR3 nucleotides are TGTGCCAGCAGCTTTACGCGGGGGGGCGAGGATACGCAGTATTTT. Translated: CASSFTRGGEDTQYF.